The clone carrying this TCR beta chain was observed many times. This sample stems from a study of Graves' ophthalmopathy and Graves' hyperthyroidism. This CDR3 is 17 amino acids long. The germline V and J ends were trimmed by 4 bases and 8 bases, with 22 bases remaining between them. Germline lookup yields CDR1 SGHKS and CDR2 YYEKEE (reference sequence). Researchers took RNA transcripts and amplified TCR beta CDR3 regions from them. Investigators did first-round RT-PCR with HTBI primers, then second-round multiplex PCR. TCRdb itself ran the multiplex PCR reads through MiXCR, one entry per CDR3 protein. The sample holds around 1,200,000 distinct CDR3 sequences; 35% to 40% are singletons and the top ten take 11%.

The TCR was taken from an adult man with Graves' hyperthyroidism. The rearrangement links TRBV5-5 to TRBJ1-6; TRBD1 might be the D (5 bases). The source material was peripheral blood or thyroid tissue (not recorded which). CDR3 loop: CASSDLPGPIQYSPLHF. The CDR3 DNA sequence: TGTGCCAGCAGCGATCTCCCGGGGCCCATTCAATATTCACCCCTCCACTTT.